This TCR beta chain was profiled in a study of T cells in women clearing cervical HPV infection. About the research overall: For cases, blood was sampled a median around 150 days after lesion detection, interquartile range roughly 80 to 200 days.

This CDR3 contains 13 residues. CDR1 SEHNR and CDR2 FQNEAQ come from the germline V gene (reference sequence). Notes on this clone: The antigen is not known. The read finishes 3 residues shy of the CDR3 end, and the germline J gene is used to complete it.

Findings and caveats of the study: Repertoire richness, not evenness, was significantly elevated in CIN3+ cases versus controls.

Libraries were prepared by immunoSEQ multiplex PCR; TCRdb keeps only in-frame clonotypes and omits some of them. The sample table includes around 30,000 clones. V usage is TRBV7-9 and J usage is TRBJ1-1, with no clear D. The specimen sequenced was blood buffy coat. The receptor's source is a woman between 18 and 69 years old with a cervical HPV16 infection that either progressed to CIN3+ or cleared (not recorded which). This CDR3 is CASEPPVGYEAFF. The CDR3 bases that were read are TGTGCCAGTGAACCCCCAGTAGGGTATGAG.